The 28 T cell receptor beta chains below were found in one sample sequenced in a study of T cell changes during pregnancy in multiple sclerosis. TCRdb's copy holds only in-frame clones and misses some; the assay was immunoSEQ multiplex PCR. The sample has tens of thousands of clones; about 92% are singletons. The sequencing here drew on peripheral blood, taken in the third trimester of pregnancy. The receptors come from a female donor in good health, enrolled as a control in a pregnancy study.

The CDR3 reads CSAGQGHTQYF. The CDR3 DNA reads as TGCAGCGCTGGACAGGGCCATACGCAGTATTTT. The chain couples TRBV29-1 to TRBJ2-3, with 8 bases identical to TRBD1. The J segment lost 7 bases and the V segment lost 7 bases, leaving 4 bases of the junction unmatched. The CDR3 runs 11 residues. CDR1 SQVTM and CDR2 ANQGSEA come from the germline V gene.

This chain joins TRBV7-9 and TRBJ2-7; TRBD1 is a possible D gene (6 bases). Trimming cost V 5 bases and J 0 bases, with 14 bases left between them. The CDR3 length is 15 residues. Per germline, CDR1 SEHNR and CDR2 FQNEAQ (reference sequence). In DNA, the CDR3 is TGTGCCAGCAGCGCCACAGGGATGAACTCCTACGAGCAGTACTTC. As protein: CASSATGMNSYEQYF.

This chain uses TRBV7-8 with TRBJ2-4, with D maybe TRBD1 (6 bases). V lost 5 bases and J lost 0, with 17 bases in between. The germline gives CDR1 SGHVS, CDR2 FQNEAQ. The CDR3 is 17 amino acids. Here the CDR3 DNA reads TGTGCCAGCAGCCCAGGAGGACAGATACTAGCCAAAAACATTCAGTACTTC. Protein product: CASSPGGQILAKNIQYF.

The V gene is TRBV6-5, the J gene TRBJ2-1, with 12 bases matching TRBD1. The trim removed 9 bases at V and 8 bases at J, leaving 11 bases unmatched. Per germline, CDR1 MNHEY and CDR2 SVGAGI. CDR3 length: 15 residues. This CDR3 reads CARRLRDRGLYEQFF. CDR3 nucleotides: TGTGCCAGACGATTGAGGGACAGGGGGCTTTATGAGCAGTTCTTC.

There are a few counts of this clone. The rearrangement joins TRBV6-1 to TRBJ2-7; 12 bases line up with TRBD1. Germline V gene sequence: CDR1 MNHNS, CDR2 SASEGT. The CDR3 covers 15 residues. V was pared by 4 bases and J by 6 bases, with 7 bases of the junction left unmatched. CDR3 sequence reads: CASSVGGTGGSEQYF. The CDR3, as DNA: TGTGCCAGCAGTGTGGGGGGGACAGGGGGCAGCGAGCAGTACTTC.

The rearrangement joins TRBV7-3 to TRBJ2-2; possibly TRBD2 for D (6 bases). V lost 1 base and J 3 bases, leaving 9 bases between the germline ends. CDR3 length equals 15 residues. The germline V gene has CDR1 SGHTA and CDR2 FQGTGA. The CDR3 here is CASSLKGTYTGELFF. In DNA, the CDR3 is TGTGCCAGCAGCTTAAAGGGGACTTACACCGGGGAGCTGTTTTTT.

The chain recombines TRBV11-3 with TRBJ1-4; no definite D call. Trimming left V 5 bases short and J 7 bases short, with 11 bases between. This CDR3 contains 13 residues. Germline CDR1 reads SGHNT; CDR2 reads YENEEA. CDR3 in amino acids: CASSKEMGEKLFF. The DNA for the CDR3 is TGTGCCAGCAGCAAGGAGATGGGTGAAAAACTGTTTTTT.

The V call is TRBV9, the J call TRBJ1-2; 7 bases fit TRBD1. Germline assignment: CDR1 SGDLS and CDR2 YYNGEE. The CDR3 has 15 residues. The J segment lost 5 bases and the V segment lost 3 bases, leaving 10 bases of the junction unmatched. For the CDR3, the DNA is TGTGCCAGCAGCGCGAGGGGACAGACGGAATATGGCTACACCTTC. It specifies CASSARGQTEYGYTF.

This clone was counted once. This chain connects TRBV27 to TRBJ2-3, with 8 nucleotides matching TRBD2. In germline, CDR1 is MNHEY, CDR2 SMNVEV (reference sequence). With 9 bases clipped from V and 3 bases from J, the junction kept 32 bases outside the gene matches. This CDR3 spans 22 amino acids. This CDR3 reads CARDSSLVQGRVSGIETDTQYF. Here the CDR3 DNA reads TGTGCCAGAGACAGCAGTTTAGTGCAGGGTCGGGTTAGCGGGATCGAAACAGATACGCAGTATTTT.

The chain links TRBV7-2 to TRBJ2-7; 12 bases match TRBD2. The V gene end was trimmed by 3 bases and the J gene end by 4 bases; junction bases not matched to a gene: 4. The CDR3 sequence is 15 residues long. The germline gives CDR1 SGHTA, CDR2 FQGNSA. DNA of the CDR3: TGTGCCAGCAGCTTGACTAGCGGGAGAACTTACGAGCAGTACTTC. As protein: CASSLTSGRTYEQYF.

The chain links TRBV7-9 to TRBJ1-4; D uncertain. Germline CDR1 and CDR2: SEHNR and FQNEAQ (reference sequence). V lost 5 bases to trimming and J lost 7 bases, with 17 bases between them. The CDR3 contains 15 residues. The CDR3 bases are TGTGCCAGCAGCAAAACGACGGCCACGGGTGAAAAACTGTTTTTT. Protein product: CASSKTTATGEKLFF. Complete variable domain (other parts from reference TRBV7-9 and TRBJ1-4): DTGVSQNPRHKITKRGQNVTFRCDPISEHNRLYWYRQTLGQGPEFLTYFQNEAQLEKSRLLSDRFSAERPKGSFSTLEIQRTEQGDSAMYLCASSKTTATGEKLFFGSGTQLSVL.

J is TRBJ2-1 and V is TRBV28; TRBD1 matches 7 bases. This CDR3 has 17 amino acids. Unmatched junction bases numbered 11, after V lost 5 bases and J lost 1 base. Germline V CDR1 and CDR2: MDHEN, SYDVKM. DNA for the CDR3: TGTGCCAGCAGTGAGGGGGCGGGTGGTCTTTCCTACAATGAGCAGTTCTTC. Translated: CASSEGAGGLSYNEQFF.

This chain links TRBV10-3 with TRBJ2-1; maybe TRBD2 (6 bases). V lost 6 bases, J lost 9 bases, and 21 bases lay in between. The CDR3 has 15 residues. Germline loops: CDR1 ENHRY, CDR2 SYGVKD. CDR3 DNA sequence: TGTGCCATCAGCCCCTCGAGTTCGGGAGAGGGTGAGCAGTTCTTC. Protein sequence: CAISPSSSGEGEQFF.

J is TRBJ2-1 and V is TRBV10-3; 7 nucleotides agree with TRBD1. This CDR3 spans 15 amino acids. The V gene's germline CDR1 is ENHRY and CDR2 SYGVKD. V was pared by 3 bases and J by 4 bases, with 6 bases of the junction left unmatched. CDR3 sequence reads: CAISDRDRSYNEQFF. CDR3 coding DNA: TGTGCCATCAGTGACCGGGACAGAAGTTACAATGAGCAGTTCTTC.

V usage is TRBV7-6 and J usage is TRBJ1-1; 7 nucleotides agree with TRBD1. CDR1 is SGHVS, CDR2 FNYEAQ, per germline. CDR3 length: 16 residues. The junction had 14 bases not matched to a gene; V was cut back by 5 bases and J by 5 bases. The CDR3 is CASSRWGRGKRTEAFF. Here the CDR3 DNA reads TGTGCCAGCAGCCGCTGGGGCAGGGGGAAACGAACTGAAGCTTTCTTT.

V usage is TRBV7-8 and J usage is TRBJ2-2; a possible D gene is TRBD1 (6 bases). This CDR3 spans 15 amino acids. The V end lost 0 bases, the J end lost 6 bases, and 11 bases lay between the germline ends. From germline, CDR1 is SGHVS and CDR2 FQNEAQ. CDR3 nucleotides: TGTGCCAGCAGCTTAGCATTAGGGGGTTCCGGGGAGCTGTTTTTT. It yields the protein CASSLALGGSGELFF.

This chain uses TRBV18 with TRBJ2-4, with 10 bases lining up with TRBD2. J lost 2 bases, V lost 1 base, and 8 bases had no gene match. The CDR3 is made up of 18 amino acids. The germline CDR1 and CDR2 sequences are KGHSH and LQKENI. CDR3 bases: TGTGCCAGCTCACCACTGGCTAGCGGGAGATTTACCAAAAACATTCAGTACTTC. Protein sequence: CASSPLASGRFTKNIQYF.

The V and J genes are TRBV7-2 and TRBJ1-4; 7 bases line up with TRBD1. The CDR3 consists of 14 residues. V lost 1 base, J lost 7 bases, and 3 bases stayed unmatched. Germline lookup yields CDR1 SGHTA and CDR2 FQGNSA. The CDR3 region is CASSLEEGAEKLFF. The CDR3, as DNA: TGTGCCAGCAGCTTAGAGGAGGGGGCTGAAAAACTGTTTTTT.

In its sample, this clone was seen a few times. The chain has TRBV28 and TRBJ1-1; D ambiguous. The germline V gene has CDR1 MDHEN and CDR2 SYDVKM. The length of the CDR3 is 12 residues. The CDR3 region has the DNA TGTACAACGAGGCTCAATGAGGGTGAAGCTTTCTTT. As protein: CTTRLNEGEAFF.

The chain couples TRBV29-1 to TRBJ1-2; D ambiguous. Trimming left V 4 bases short and J 9 bases short, with 18 bases between. Germline lookup yields CDR1 SQVTM and CDR2 ANQGSEA. CDR3 length: 13 residues. CDR3 sequence reads: CSVAVSPGQSYTF. In nucleotides, the CDR3 is TGCAGCGTTGCTGTCTCGCCTGGTCAGAGCTACACCTTC.

V gene TRBV13 combines with J gene TRBJ2-7, with TRBD1 matching over 7 bases. CDR1 is PRHDT, CDR2 FYEKMQ, per germline (reference sequence). V lost 4 bases to trimming and J lost 4 bases; unmatched junction nucleotides: 4. This CDR3 comprises 13 residues. The CDR3 here is CASSSDRQYEQYF. In nucleotides, the CDR3 is TGTGCCAGCAGCTCGGACAGGCAATACGAGCAGTACTTC. The whole variable domain, remainder taken from reference TRBV13 and TRBJ2-7, is AAGVIQSPRHLIKEKRETATLKCYPIPRHDTVYWYQQGPGQDPQFLISFYEKMQSDKGSIPDRFSAQQFSDYHSELNMSSLELGDSALYFCASSSDRQYEQYFGPGTRLTVT.

This clone was recorded a few times. The chain recombines TRBV18 with TRBJ2-5, with D perhaps TRBD2 (5 bases). The V gene's germline CDR1 is KGHSH and CDR2 LQKENI. The CDR3 loop spans 14 amino acids. Trimming cost V 6 bases and J 2 bases, with 13 bases left between them. In DNA form, the CDR3 reads TGTGCCAGCTCTCCCGGACTGATACAAGAGACCCAGTACTTC. Protein sequence: CASSPGLIQETQYF.

V and J are TRBV7-2 and TRBJ2-1, with a weak D call TRBD2 (6 bases). Trimming stripped 3 bases from V and 2 bases from J, with 11 bases between. From germline, CDR1 is SGHTA and CDR2 FQGNSA. The CDR3 runs to 15 residues. The CDR3 nucleotides read TGTGCCAGCAGCTTGGTGGGGGGACCCTACAATGAGCAGTTCTTC. This sequence encodes CASSLVGGPYNEQFF.

The J gene is TRBJ2-2, the V gene TRBV5-1, with 10 positions matching TRBD2. Looked up from germline, CDR1 is SGHRS and CDR2 is YFSETQ. The length of the CDR3 is 16 residues. Trimming at V came to 4 bases and at J to 1 base, leaving 4 bases not matched to a gene. For the CDR3, the DNA is TGCGCCAGCAGCGGAAGGACTAGCGGGAACACCGGGGAGCTGTTTTTT. It encodes CASSGRTSGNTGELFF.

The genes are TRBV18 and TRBJ1-1; maybe TRBD1 (5 bases). The CDR3 consists of 14 residues. Germline V lookup: CDR1 KGHSH, CDR2 LQKENI. The germline V and J ends were trimmed by 3 bases and 4 bases, with 12 bases remaining between them. CDR3 protein: CASSPRGDGTEAFF. As DNA, the CDR3 is TGTGCCAGCTCACCCCGGGGGGATGGCACTGAAGCTTTCTTT.

The genes are TRBV7-3 and TRBJ2-2; the match to TRBD2 covers 16 bases. Trimming removed 5 bases from V and 4 bases from J; junction bases left unmatched: 7. The germline V gene encodes CDR1 SGHTA and CDR2 FQGTGA. The CDR3 runs to 18 residues. CDR3: CASSPGLAGGPGTGELFF. CDR3 coding DNA: TGTGCCAGCAGCCCGGGACTAGCGGGAGGGCCGGGCACCGGGGAGCTGTTTTTT.

This chain links TRBV9 with TRBJ1-6; maybe TRBD1 (5 bases). Trimming left V 0 bases short and J 10 bases short, with 17 bases between. This CDR3 contains 16 residues. CDR1 and CDR2 from the germline V gene are SGDLS and YYNGEE. For the CDR3, the DNA is TGTGCCAGCAGCGTAGGGGTCGGGGGGGGTGAATCACCCCTCCACTTT. This translates into CASSVGVGGGESPLHF.

The chain couples TRBV5-1 to TRBJ1-4; TRBD1 agrees at 7 bases. V lost 4 bases, J lost 7 bases, and 7 bases stayed unmatched. This CDR3 spans 14 amino acids. Per the germline V gene, CDR1 is SGHRS and CDR2 is YFSETQ. The CDR3 nucleotides are TGCGCCAGCAGCGGAACAGGGGCGGCTGAAAAACTGTTTTTT. Amino acid sequence: CASSGTGAAEKLFF.